This paragraph reports one T cell receptor beta chain. V lost 2 bases, J lost 3 bases, and 8 bases lay in between. The CDR3 is 14 amino acids. CDR1 MNHNY and CDR2 SVGAGI come from the germline V gene (reference sequence). The data are from a study of blood T cell repertoires in COVID-19. Sequenced by immunoSEQ multiplex PCR; TCRdb stores in-frame clones only, minus some. The sample lists tens of thousands of clones; roughly 90% were seen once. The rearrangement joins TRBV6-6 to TRBJ1-3, with D possibly matching TRBD1 (5 bases). The sequenced sample consisted of peripheral blood. The receptor was isolated from a human donor with active COVID-19. The donor label of this sample is uncertain. The CDR3 nucleotides read TGTGCCAGCAGTTACGGGACTGATGGAAACACCATATATTTT. Amino acid sequence: CASSYGTDGNTIYF.